The rows below give T cell receptor beta chains drawn from one sample of a study of blood T cell repertoires in COVID-19. Method: immunoSEQ multiplex PCR; TCRdb's copy keeps in-frame clones and lacks some. The top ten hold around 1.5% of the sample, which has roughly 380,000 clones, about 89% seen once. The source material was peripheral blood. These receptors originate from a woman aged 40 to 50 with COVID-19, enrolled during active disease. CDR3s include the opening cysteine and the closing phenylalanine or tryptophan. The order of the fields is D gene, V gene, J gene, CDR3 protein. The D gene is left open where the match is weak.

d_gene: .; v_gene: TRBV30; j_gene: TRBJ1-2; CDR3aa: CAWSVLYSNYGYTF
d_gene: .; v_gene: TRBV27; j_gene: TRBJ1-6; CDR3aa: CASGESSYNSPLHF
d_gene: .; v_gene: TRBV5-5; j_gene: TRBJ1-1; CDR3aa: CASSLGGVLNTEAFF
d_gene: TRBD2; v_gene: TRBV27; j_gene: TRBJ2-7; CDR3aa: CASSLKVRLAGPEGRYEQYF
d_gene: .; v_gene: TRBV7-2; j_gene: TRBJ1-5; CDR3aa: CASSLMFRQPQHF
d_gene: TRBD1; v_gene: TRBV6-1; j_gene: TRBJ1-1; CDR3aa: CASIGQAHTEAFF
d_gene: TRBD1; v_gene: TRBV5-1; j_gene: TRBJ2-7; CDR3aa: CASSPVRDRGRGEQYF
d_gene: .; v_gene: TRBV4-1; j_gene: TRBJ1-5; CDR3aa: CASSQDRQVFNQPQHF
d_gene: TRBD1; v_gene: TRBV6-1; j_gene: TRBJ1-1; CDR3aa: CASSDRGLGTEAFF
d_gene: TRBD2; v_gene: TRBV5-1; j_gene: TRBJ2-3; CDR3aa: CASSLLAGGETSTDTQYF
d_gene: .; v_gene: TRBV11-2; j_gene: TRBJ1-1; CDR3aa: CASSLFPLNTEAFF
d_gene: TRBD1; v_gene: TRBV28; j_gene: TRBJ1-5; CDR3aa: CASSSDRVKPQHF
d_gene: TRBD1; v_gene: TRBV15; j_gene: TRBJ1-4; CDR3aa: CATSRGQGGEKLFF
d_gene: TRBD1; v_gene: TRBV5-1; j_gene: TRBJ2-7; CDR3aa: CASSERGQGSYEQYF
d_gene: TRBD1; v_gene: TRBV6-1; j_gene: TRBJ1-4; CDR3aa: CASSVLSGGPNEKLFF
d_gene: .; v_gene: TRBV28; j_gene: TRBJ1-3; CDR3aa: CASSFSTRKEF
d_gene: TRBD1; v_gene: TRBV7-2; j_gene: TRBJ1-2; CDR3aa: CASSLRDRAYGYTF
d_gene: TRBD1; v_gene: TRBV6-2/TRBV6-3; j_gene: TRBJ1-2; CDR3aa: CASSYWGQGHGYTF
d_gene: .; v_gene: TRBV7-9; j_gene: TRBJ1-2; CDR3aa: CASSLVGANGYTF
d_gene: .; v_gene: TRBV28; j_gene: TRBJ2-5; CDR3aa: CAGATGAGETQYF
d_gene: .; v_gene: TRBV15; j_gene: TRBJ1-2; CDR3aa: CATSGLSRGGYTF
d_gene: .; v_gene: TRBV2; j_gene: TRBJ1-5; CDR3aa: CASRRETLSNQPQHF
d_gene: TRBD2; v_gene: TRBV24-1; j_gene: TRBJ2-2; CDR3aa: CATRGTSGGSGELFF
d_gene: .; v_gene: TRBV9; j_gene: TRBJ2-7; CDR3aa: CASSVRGGEQYF
d_gene: TRBD1; v_gene: TRBV19; j_gene: TRBJ2-2; CDR3aa: CASTGQGYPGELFF
d_gene: .; v_gene: TRBV27; j_gene: TRBJ2-5; CDR3aa: CASSNPGVFETQYF
d_gene: TRBD1; v_gene: TRBV4-1; j_gene: TRBJ2-2; CDR3aa: CASSSRTGGVFGELFF
d_gene: .; v_gene: TRBV29-1; j_gene: TRBJ2-7; CDR3aa: CSVEVRGQQEQYF
d_gene: .; v_gene: TRBV15; j_gene: TRBJ1-2; CDR3aa: CATSRGGVGANYGYTF
d_gene: TRBD2; v_gene: TRBV19; j_gene: TRBJ2-3; CDR3aa: CASTMGLAGDTQYF
d_gene: TRBD1; v_gene: TRBV29-1; j_gene: TRBJ1-1; CDR3aa: CSVEGRDRVGEAFF
d_gene: TRBD1; v_gene: TRBV10-3; j_gene: TRBJ2-3; CDR3aa: CATTSGTGPDTQYF
d_gene: .; v_gene: TRBV4-3; j_gene: TRBJ1-1; CDR3aa: CASSQGGGDTEAFF
d_gene: .; v_gene: TRBV2; j_gene: TRBJ2-3; CDR3aa: CASSKLSTSTDTQYF
d_gene: .; v_gene: TRBV7-3; j_gene: TRBJ1-1; CDR3aa: CASSFELLMNTEAFF
d_gene: TRBD1; v_gene: TRBV29-1; j_gene: TRBJ1-2; CDR3aa: CSVERRDRDNGYTF
d_gene: TRBD1; v_gene: TRBV5-4; j_gene: TRBJ1-3; CDR3aa: CASSLSRGQSGNTIYF
d_gene: TRBD1; v_gene: TRBV18; j_gene: TRBJ2-1; CDR3aa: CASSQSGQGYNEQFF
d_gene: TRBD2; v_gene: TRBV28; j_gene: TRBJ2-1; CDR3aa: CASNTAGLAKERQFF
d_gene: .; v_gene: TRBV4-3; j_gene: TRBJ1-2; CDR3aa: CASSQKTGDYGYTF
d_gene: .; v_gene: TRBV28; j_gene: TRBJ1-5; CDR3aa: CASSQSGVESQHF
d_gene: .; v_gene: TRBV28; j_gene: TRBJ1-2; CDR3aa: CASSSGTGNRYGYTF
d_gene: .; v_gene: TRBV7-9; j_gene: TRBJ1-3; CDR3aa: CASSLQGAGNTIYF
d_gene: .; v_gene: TRBV7-8; j_gene: TRBJ2-7; CDR3aa: CASSLEETSSYEQYF
d_gene: TRBD1; v_gene: TRBV27; j_gene: TRBJ2-6; CDR3aa: CASSQGAVSGANVLTF
d_gene: .; v_gene: TRBV5-4; j_gene: TRBJ2-5; CDR3aa: CASSLNLETQYF
d_gene: TRBD1; v_gene: TRBV6-5; j_gene: TRBJ1-5; CDR3aa: CASRTTGTADQPQHF
d_gene: .; v_gene: TRBV5-1; j_gene: TRBJ2-1; CDR3aa: CASSQTDRYNEQFF
d_gene: .; v_gene: TRBV11-2; j_gene: TRBJ2-1; CDR3aa: CASWSGVEQFF
d_gene: .; v_gene: TRBV6-6; j_gene: TRBJ2-7; CDR3aa: CASSPGSHEQYF
d_gene: .; v_gene: TRBV28; j_gene: TRBJ1-1; CDR3aa: CASQETGGGAFF
d_gene: TRBD1; v_gene: TRBV19; j_gene: TRBJ1-1; CDR3aa: CASSAEDRGETEAFF
d_gene: .; v_gene: TRBV6-5; j_gene: TRBJ2-5; CDR3aa: CASSYSIGAGGETQYF
d_gene: .; v_gene: TRBV28; j_gene: TRBJ1-4; CDR3aa: CASSFRNSGGKLFF
d_gene: TRBD1; v_gene: TRBV27; j_gene: TRBJ1-1; CDR3aa: CASSYLSLRGPRTEAFF
d_gene: TRBD2; v_gene: TRBV4-2; j_gene: TRBJ2-7; CDR3aa: CASSQEERESAEQYF
d_gene: TRBD1; v_gene: TRBV28; j_gene: TRBJ1-2; CDR3aa: CASSLWDRDGYTF
d_gene: .; v_gene: TRBV6-5; j_gene: TRBJ1-6; CDR3aa: CASRGGINSPLHF
d_gene: .; v_gene: TRBV4-2; j_gene: TRBJ1-1; CDR3aa: CASSQVGGGNTEAFF